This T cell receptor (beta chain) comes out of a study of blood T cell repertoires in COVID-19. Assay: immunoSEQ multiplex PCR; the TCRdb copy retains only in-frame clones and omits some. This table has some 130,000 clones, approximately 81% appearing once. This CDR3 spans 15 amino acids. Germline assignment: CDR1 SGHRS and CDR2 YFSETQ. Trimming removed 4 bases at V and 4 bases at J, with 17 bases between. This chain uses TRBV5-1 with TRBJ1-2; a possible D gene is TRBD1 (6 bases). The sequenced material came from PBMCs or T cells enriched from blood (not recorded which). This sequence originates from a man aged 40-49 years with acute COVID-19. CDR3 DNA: TGCGCCAGCAGCCCCGCGGTAGGGGGTGTCTATGGCTACACCTTC. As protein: CASSPAVGGVYGYTF.